The present TCR beta chain was sequenced within a study of T cells in Graves' hyperthyroidism and ophthalmopathy. Study-level points and caveats: The model's output predicted ophthalmopathy at a median of roughly 6.9 months prior to onset.

With respect to this clonotype: Its antigen is undetermined.

TCR beta CDR3 regions were amplified from RNA. First-round RT-PCR of the TCR CDR3 relied on the HTBI primer set. A single record per CDR3 protein comes from TCRdb applying MiXCR to the multiplex PCR reads. The sample consists of about 410,000 distinct CDR3 sequences, around 15% of them appearing once. CDR3 length: 14 residues. Germline CDR1 is MGHRA and CDR2 is YSYEKL. The V end was cut by 0 bases, the J end by 8 bases, with 11 bases between. Individuals with ophthalmopathy presented a Clinical Activity Score of at least 3, a NOSPECS grade of at least 4 and a duration under 3 months. Fresh peripheral blood, roughly 10 ml, was the source of the PBMCs.

The V call is TRBV4-1, the J call TRBJ2-1; no firm D call. What was sequenced was blood. The source is a man aged 18 to 30 with Graves' ophthalmopathy. The CDR3 is CASSQDVSWYEQFF. The CDR3 region has the DNA TGCGCCAGCAGCCAAGATGTTAGTTGGTATGAGCAGTTCTTC.